Listed here are 6 T cell receptor beta chains from one sample, sequenced in a study of cytomegalovirus exposure and HLA in healthy donors. Both 60 Vbeta primers and 13 Jbeta primers went into the PCR. Sequencing was performed with immunoSEQ multiplex PCR; in TCRdb, only in-frame clones are kept and a portion is missing. The sample lists 200,000 or so clones; about 83% were seen once. Sequencing was done on a sample of PBMCs. The receptors were sampled from a young woman in good health and CMV-seropositive.

The chain joins TRBV7-9 to TRBJ2-3; 12 bases map to TRBD2. This CDR3 region has 15 residues. Germline values: CDR1 SEHNR, CDR2 FQNEAQ (reference sequence). J was trimmed by 5 bases and V by 5 bases; bases with no gene match: 5. CDR3 DNA: TGTGCCAGCAGCGCACTAGCGGGAGGAGAAGATACGCAGTATTTT. Protein product: CASSALAGGEDTQYF.

The chain employs TRBV9 and TRBJ2-2, with D maybe TRBD2 (6 bases). Trimming cost V 5 bases and J 8 bases, with 16 bases left between them. CDR1 is SGDLS and CDR2 is YYNGEE in the germline V gene. The CDR3 loop spans 14 amino acids. In nucleotides, the CDR3 is TGTGCCAGCAGTCTCGGAGGGATCAGTGGGGAGCTGTTTTTT. Translating it yields CASSLGGISGELFF.

This clone was observed once. A junction boundary mismatches the germline segment, possibly from a read error. The CDR3 DNA follows: TGTGCTAGCAGCTTAGCGTCACAGGGGACTGAGCAGTTCTTC. Translation gives CASSLASQGTEQFF. This chain uses TRBV7-7 with TRBJ2-1; TRBD1 matches 7 bases. Looked up from germline, CDR1 is SSHAT and CDR2 is FNYEAQ (reference sequence). The CDR3 loop spans 14 amino acids.

As for this clone: The same CDR3 also results from other DNA sequences found in this sample. The chain recombines TRBV7-8 with TRBJ2-7, with D maybe TRBD1 (6 bases). Germline loops: CDR1 SGHVS, CDR2 FQNEAQ. The CDR3 extends over 16 amino acids. Trimming took 4 bases from V and 0 from J, leaving 16 bases between them. The CDR3 DNA follows: TGTGCCAGCAGCTCCCTGGACAGTGAGAGCTCCTACGAGCAGTACTTC. Amino acid sequence: CASSSLDSESSYEQYF.

This clone was seen just once. V and J are TRBV5-4 and TRBJ1-1; a weak D match, TRBD1 (6 bases). Trimming removed 4 bases from V and 2 bases from J, with 9 bases in between. This CDR3 has 13 residues. CDR1 and CDR2 (germline): SGHNT, YYREEE (reference sequence). The CDR3 DNA follows: TGTGCCAGCAGCATGGACAGAAACACTGAAGCTTTCTTT. This gives the protein CASSMDRNTEAFF.

This chain links TRBV28 with TRBJ2-7; the D gene is possibly TRBD2 (6 bases). The germline CDR1 and CDR2 sequences are MDHEN and SYDVKM. V dropped 3 bases and J dropped 5 bases, with 14 bases sitting between them. The CDR3 loop spans 14 amino acids. The CDR3 DNA sequence: TGTGCCAGCAGTTTGAGGGACTGGTTCAACGAGCAGTACTTC. As protein: CASSLRDWFNEQYF.